The 15 T cell receptor beta chains listed next were all sequenced from one sample in a study of CD8+ T cells in alopecia areata. Sequencing used cDNA as its template, made by extracting RNA and reverse transcribing it. Assay used: immunoSEQ multiplex PCR; TCRdb lists only in-frame clones, some missing. The sample consists of over 100,000 clones, approximately 53% of them appearing once. Documented treatment: oral pan-JAK inhibitor, 5-10 mg twice daily. The material sequenced was CD4+ T cells sorted from blood, taken at week 4, from a patient treated with tofacitinib. The receptors shown here come from a human donor with alopecia areata.

This sequence joins TRBV6-5 and TRBJ2-7; 10 bases are shared with TRBD1. Trimming at V came to 6 bases and at J to 1 base, leaving 3 bases not matched to a gene. This CDR3 comprises 14 residues. Germline CDR1 is MNHEY and CDR2 is SVGAGI. DNA of the CDR3: TGTGCCAGCAGACCGGGACAGGGGTCCTACGAGCAGTACTTC. Residues: CASRPGQGSYEQYF.

This clone has a handful of counts. V gene TRBV5-1 combines with J gene TRBJ1-2; TRBD1 aligns across 8 bases. Germline CDR1 and CDR2: SGHRS and YFSETQ. Trimming took 6 bases from V and 6 from J; bases not matched to a gene: 7. This CDR3 region has 13 residues. Written as DNA, the CDR3 is TGCGCCAGCACCGAGGGACAGGCCGATGGCTACACCTTC. Translating gives CASTEGQADGYTF.

The V gene is TRBV7-3, the J gene TRBJ1-5, with a weak D call TRBD1 (6 bases). The germline V and J ends were trimmed by 2 bases and 3 bases, with 23 bases remaining between them. The CDR3 spans 19 residues. Germline V gene data show CDR1 as SGHTA and CDR2 as FQGTGA. CDR3 nucleotides: TGTGCCAGCAGCTTATCCAGTCCCCTAGGGACACCTTACAATCAGCCCCAGCATTTT. Translating gives CASSLSSPLGTPYNQPQHF.

This clone came up once. This chain joins TRBV30 and TRBJ1-1, with a tentative D call TRBD1 (5 bases). Deletions cut 0 bases from V and 3 bases from J, with 8 bases between. The CDR3 is made up of 13 amino acids. Per germline, CDR1 GTSNPN and CDR2 SVGIG (reference sequence). The CDR3 here is CAWSVQGYTEAFF. The CDR3 region has the DNA TGTGCCTGGAGTGTTCAGGGCTACACTGAAGCTTTCTTT.

The V call is TRBV30, the J call TRBJ2-1; 7 bases agree with TRBD1. Germline V gene data show CDR1 as GTSNPN and CDR2 as SVGIG (reference sequence). CDR3 length: 14 residues. J gave up 4 bases and V 5 bases, and 8 bases lay outside the gene matches. CDR3 sequence (DNA): TGTGCCTGGGAGAAAGGGGGCCCTTACAATGAGCAGTTCTTC. This encodes CAWEKGGPYNEQFF.

J is TRBJ2-5 and V is TRBV15, with D unclear. CDR3 length: 11 amino acids. The V end lost 3 bases, the J end lost 4 bases, and 3 bases lay between the germline ends. Germline V gene sequence: CDR1 LNHNV, CDR2 YYDKDF (reference sequence). CDR3 sequence reads: CATSSPETQYF. The CDR3 DNA sequence: TGTGCCACCAGCAGCCCAGAGACCCAGTACTTC.

This sequence joins TRBV29-1 and TRBJ2-7, with a possible D match to TRBD1 (6 bases). The germline gives CDR1 SQVTM, CDR2 ANQGSEA. V lost 4 bases, J lost 7 bases, and 14 bases lay in between. The CDR3 is made up of 12 amino acids. The CDR3 DNA reads as TGCAGCGTTGCGGGACATACTAATGAGCAGTACTTC. Translation: CSVAGHTNEQYF.

This clone has just a few counts. This chain links TRBV29-1 with TRBJ2-1, with TRBD2 matching 11 bases. The CDR3 sequence is 16 residues long. The V and J ends lost 1 base and 3 bases, in that order; junction bases with no gene match: 5. CDR1 and CDR2 (germline): SQVTM, ANQGSEA. CDR3 in DNA: TGCAGCGTTGAAGTGGACGGACTAGCGGGCTACAATGAGCAGTTCTTC. Translating gives CSVEVDGLAGYNEQFF.

Only a few counts were recorded for this clone. This rearrangement joins TRBV10-3 to TRBJ2-7; 7 bases align to TRBD1. Per germline, CDR1 ENHRY and CDR2 SYGVKD. Trimming took 10 bases from V and 3 from J; bases not matched to a gene: 3. This CDR3 is 11 amino acids long. CDR3 nucleotides: TGTGCCACGGGACAGCACTACGAGCAGTACTTC. Translating gives CATGQHYEQYF.

The genes are TRBV7-2 and TRBJ2-7; possibly TRBD2 for D (6 bases). Germline V gene lookup returns CDR1 SGHTA and CDR2 FQGNSA. This CDR3 has 14 amino acids. V was pared by 1 base and J by 0 bases, with 7 bases between. The chain's CDR3 is CASSLGGISYEQYF. In nucleotides, the CDR3 is TGTGCCAGCAGCTTAGGCGGGATCTCCTACGAGCAGTACTTC. Combining the CDR3 with reference TRBV7-2 and TRBJ2-7 gives the whole variable domain GAGVSQSPSNKVTEKGKDVELRCDPISGHTALYWYRQSLGQGLEFLIYFQGNSAPDKSGLPSDRFSAERTGGSVSTLTIQRTQQEDSAVYLCASSLGGISYEQYFGPGTRLTVT.

This clone was seen more than once but under ten times. The chain carries TRBV30 and TRBJ1-3; D is unclear. The CDR3 sequence is 13 residues long. In germline, CDR1 is GTSNPN, CDR2 SVGIG (reference sequence). The ends were cut back, 4 bases at V and 1 base at J, with 8 bases in the middle. The CDR3 region is CAWNLNSGNTIYF. CDR3 coding DNA: TGTGCCTGGAACCTAAATTCTGGAAACACCATATATTTT.

This clone was found a few times. Other DNA sequences in this specimen translate into the identical CDR3. The chain uses TRBV6-4 and TRBJ1-1; D perhaps matches TRBD1 (6 bases). CDR1 MRHNA and CDR2 SNTAGT come from the germline V gene. V lost 5 bases to trimming and J lost 1 base, with 8 bases between them. The CDR3 is 13 amino acids. CDR3 nucleotides: TGTGCCAGCAGTACACAGGGGAACACTGAAGCTTTCTTT. It specifies CASSTQGNTEAFF.

V usage is TRBV5-1 and J usage is TRBJ2-1; TRBD2 matches 10 bases. There are 14 residues in the CDR3. V trimming: 5 bases; J trimming: 5 bases; junction bases outside the gene matches: 4. Germline V lookup: CDR1 SGHRS, CDR2 YFSETQ. The CDR3 here is CASRLAGSNNEQFF. The CDR3 DNA sequence: TGCGCCAGCAGACTAGCGGGGTCGAACAATGAGCAGTTCTTC.

The gene calls are TRBV6-5 and TRBJ1-2; D ambiguous. The length of the CDR3 is 13 residues. V dropped 3 bases and J dropped 7 bases, with 12 bases sitting between them. Germline CDR1 and CDR2: MNHEY and SVGAGI. CDR3 nucleotides: TGTGCCAGCAGTTATTCCCAGGACTCTGGCTACACCTTC. It yields the protein CASSYSQDSGYTF.

This clone has only a few counts. The chain uses TRBV18 and TRBJ1-1; TRBD1 matches at 7 bases. CDR3 size: 13 residues. V lost 8 bases and J lost 3; bases outside the gene matches: 6. The germline V gene encodes CDR1 KGHSH and CDR2 LQKENI. CDR3 amino acids: CASGDRGHTEAFF. For the CDR3, the DNA is TGTGCCAGCGGAGATAGGGGGCACACTGAAGCTTTCTTT.